This T cell receptor (beta chain) was recorded in a study of CD8+ T cells in alopecia areata. On the study more broadly: Grafted skin came from C3H/HeJ donors with spontaneous alopecia (roughly 6-13 months old) and was placed on roughly 7-10-week-old female C3H/HeJ mice.

General study results and limits: Sequences from scalp samples also cover resident alphabeta T cells of normal skin.

cDNA prepared by RNA extraction and subsequent reverse transcription served as the template for sequencing. Clones were read by immunoSEQ multiplex PCR, and TCRdb kept only the in-frame ones, dropping some. In total the sample includes about 270,000 clones, none of them seen once. Separation of pooled cutaneous lymph node cells was by sorting with CD4, CD8alpha, NKG2D, NKG2ACE and other markers. Unmatched junction bases numbered 2, after V lost 2 bases and J lost 4 bases. The CDR3 covers 15 residues. CDR1 and CDR2 from the germline V gene are MNHDT and YYDKIL. There are many counts of this clone. Its target is unknown. Gene names are mouse gene names. The missing CDR3 end, 4 residues past where the read stops, is filled in from the germline J gene.

V is TRBV17 and J is TRBJ2-2; 9 positions match TRBD1. The sequence was obtained from a C3H/HeJ mouse with alopecia areata. For the strain, the MHC haplotype given is H2-k. The sample taken for sequencing was CD4+ T cells sorted from a lymph node. CDR3 bases read: TGTGCTAGCAGTAGAAGGGACAGGGTCACCGGG. It is translated as CASSRRDRVTG. The whole CDR3 is CASSRRDRVTGQLYF.